One TCR beta chain is described in this entry. There are 14 residues in the CDR3. CDR1 and CDR2 from the germline V gene are MDHEN and SYDVKM. The V end was cut by 7 bases, the J end by 0 bases, with 10 bases between. The data stem from a study of response to subunit inactivated influenza vaccine. TCRdb analysed the RT-PCR reads with MiXCR anew, one entry per CDR3 protein. The sample lists 600,000 to 850,000 distinct CDR3 sequences; around 15% were seen once. The receptor's source is a man over 45 who received an inactivated influenza vaccine. The sequences come from PBMCs from blood, collected around 14 days before vaccination. The V and J genes are TRBV28 and TRBJ1-5; D remains ambiguous. CDR3 DNA: TGTGCCAGCACAGCCGGATATAGCAATCAGCCCCAGCATTTT. It yields the protein CASTAGYSNQPQHF.